One and the same sample provided the 26 T cell receptor beta chains below, sequenced in a study of blood T cell repertoires in COVID-19. The protocol was immunoSEQ multiplex PCR, while the TCRdb copy is restricted to in-frame clones and leaves out a portion. The table includes about 38,000 clones, about 85% detected once. Sample: peripheral blood. Source of these receptors: a man between 60 and 75 years old with COVID-19, enrolled during active disease.

The chain is built from TRBV19 and TRBJ1-3; perhaps TRBD1 as D (6 bases). The ends were cut back, 5 bases at V and 4 bases at J, with 18 bases in the middle. The CDR3 covers 16 residues. Germline CDR1 LNHDA, CDR2 SQIVND (reference sequence). The CDR3 region has the DNA TGTGCCAGTAGTGCCGCTCCCGGGACAAAAGGAAACACCATATATTTT. Translating it yields CASSAAPGTKGNTIYF. Variable domain in full (rest from reference TRBV19 and TRBJ1-3): DGGITQSPKYLFRKEGQNVTLSCEQNLNHDAMYWYRQDPGQGLRLIYYSQIVNDFQKGDIAEGYSVSREKKESFPLTVTSAQKNPTAFYLCASSAAPGTKGNTIYFGEGSWLTVV.

This rearrangement joins TRBV5-8 to TRBJ1-4; no reliable D call. Trimming cost V 0 bases and J 4 bases, with 10 bases left between them. Germline V gives CDR1 SGHTS, CDR2 YDEGEE. The CDR3 is 15 amino acids. CDR3 in amino acids: CASSLGGRSNEKLFF. CDR3 bases: TGTGCCAGCAGCTTGGGTGGGCGCAGTAATGAAAAACTGTTTTTT. The full variable domain, its missing parts supplied by reference TRBV5-8 and TRBJ1-4, is EAGVTQSPTHLIKTRGQQATLRCSPISGHTSVYWYQQALGLGLQFLLWYDEGEERNRGNFPPRFSGRQFPNYSSELNVNALELEDSALYLCASSLGGRSNEKLFFGSGTQLSVL.

The chain joins TRBV18 to TRBJ1-5; tentative D call: TRBD1 (5 bases). CDR1 is KGHSH, CDR2 LQKENI, per germline. The CDR3 consists of 14 residues. V lost 2 bases to trimming and J lost 11 bases, with 16 bases between them. For the CDR3, the DNA is TGTGCCAGCTCACCAGAAGGACAAGACTTGGCCCAGCATTTT. It yields the protein CASSPEGQDLAQHF.

This chain uses TRBV19 with TRBJ1-1; D unclear. From germline, CDR1 is LNHDA and CDR2 SQIVND (reference sequence). V dropped 5 bases and J dropped 2 bases, with 6 bases sitting between them. This CDR3 is 12 amino acids long. Here the CDR3 DNA reads TGTGCCAGTAGTTCCTCCAACACTGAAGCTTTCTTT. Its translation is CASSSSNTEAFF. Using reference TRBV19 and TRBJ1-1 for the parts outside the CDR3, the full variable domain is DGGITQSPKYLFRKEGQNVTLSCEQNLNHDAMYWYRQDPGQGLRLIYYSQIVNDFQKGDIAEGYSVSREKKESFPLTVTSAQKNPTAFYLCASSSSNTEAFFGQGTRLTVV.

This chain joins TRBV2 and TRBJ2-3; D perhaps matches TRBD1 (7 bases). The germline gives CDR1 SNHLY, CDR2 FYNNEI. The CDR3 spans 15 residues. The V and J ends lost 8 bases and 2 bases respectively, with 17 bases between them. CDR3 coding DNA: TGTGCCAGCGGGAGCCCAGGGGGGCTCACAGATACGCAGTATTTT. This translates into CASGSPGGLTDTQYF.

The chain links TRBV28 to TRBJ1-5, with 7 nucleotides matching TRBD1. The V and J ends lost 5 bases and 5 bases, in that order; junction bases with no gene match: 12. The CDR3 contains 16 residues. Per the germline V gene, CDR1 is MDHEN and CDR2 is SYDVKM. CDR3 protein: CASSPRTGRGYQPQHF. In DNA, the CDR3 is TGTGCCAGCAGTCCCCGGACAGGCCGCGGGTATCAGCCCCAGCATTTT.

This chain joins TRBV7-9 and TRBJ1-1; 7 nucleotides agree with TRBD1. The CDR3 runs 14 residues. V shed 6 bases and J 2 bases; nucleotides not matched to a gene: 6. From germline, CDR1 is SEHNR and CDR2 FQNEAQ (reference sequence). Here the CDR3 DNA reads TGTGCCAGCAGGACGGGGGACAGAAACACTGAAGCTTTCTTT. Protein: CASRTGDRNTEAFF.

This chain links TRBV9 with TRBJ1-6, with D possibly matching TRBD1 (5 bases). The CDR3 extends over 18 amino acids. CDR1 is SGDLS, CDR2 YYNGEE, per germline. The ends were cut back, 4 bases at V and 6 bases at J, with 23 bases in the middle. The chain's CDR3 is CASSQGHLYREVNSPLHF. CDR3 DNA sequence: TGTGCCAGCAGCCAAGGACATCTTTATAGAGAGGTTAATTCACCCCTCCACTTT.

The gene calls are TRBV28 and TRBJ1-2, with TRBD1 matching 7 bases. The CDR3 is 13 residues long. J gave up 7 bases and V 8 bases, and 10 bases lay outside the gene matches. From germline, CDR1 is MDHEN and CDR2 SYDVKM. The CDR3 is CASREGARGGYTF. CDR3 in DNA: TGTGCCAGCCGGGAGGGGGCGCGGGGTGGCTACACCTTC.

V usage is TRBV29-1 and J usage is TRBJ2-5; 9 positions match TRBD1. J lost 2 bases, V lost 7 bases, and 8 bases had no gene match. This CDR3 is 14 amino acids long. Germline V gene data show CDR1 as SQVTM and CDR2 as ANQGSEA. CDR3 in amino acids: CSGITGTGQETQYF. The CDR3 DNA follows: TGCAGCGGGATTACCGGGACAGGGCAAGAGACCCAGTACTTC.

This chain links TRBV19 with TRBJ1-4, with D perhaps TRBD1 (5 bases). The CDR3 covers 13 residues. Germline CDR1 reads LNHDA; CDR2 reads SQIVND (reference sequence). V lost 6 bases and J 5 bases, leaving 10 bases between the germline ends. CDR3 nucleotides: TGTGCCAGTAGCCGGACAATGAATGAAAAACTGTTTTTT. Translation: CASSRTMNEKLFF.

This chain connects TRBV9 to TRBJ2-5; 7 bases fit TRBD2. CDR3 size: 17 residues. The V gene's germline CDR1 is SGDLS and CDR2 YYNGEE. The junction had 12 bases not matched to a gene; V was cut back by 0 bases and J by 4 bases. CDR3 bases: TGTGCCAGCAGCGTAGGGTCCCGCGCCGGCGGGAGAGAGACCCAGTACTTC. It encodes CASSVGSRAGGRETQYF.

In DNA form, the CDR3 reads TGTGCCACCAGCAGAGGATCGGACAGGGGGAATCAGCCCCAGCATTTT. As protein: CATSRGSDRGNQPQHF. This sequence joins TRBV15 and TRBJ1-5; 10 positions agree with TRBD1. This CDR3 region has 16 residues. J lost 4 bases, V lost 1 base, and 4 bases had no gene match. Germline V CDR1 and CDR2: LNHNV, YYDKDF (reference sequence).

The table lists this clone with a count of one. The J gene is TRBJ2-7, the V gene TRBV5-6, with TRBD2 identical over 8 bases. The V and J ends lost 4 bases and 5 bases, in that order; junction bases with no gene match: 5. Germline lookup yields CDR1 SGHDT and CDR2 YYEEEE. This CDR3 region has 13 residues. CDR3 DNA: TGTGCCAGCAGCCCGGGACTAGTCCACGAGCAGTACTTC. Translating gives CASSPGLVHEQYF.

In its sample, this clone was seen once. The chain is built from TRBV4-2 and TRBJ2-7, with 10 positions matching TRBD2. Germline-derived CDR1 and CDR2 are LGHNA and YNFKEQ. The ends lost 0 bases at V and 7 bases at J; junction bases unmatched: 6. The CDR3 sequence is 15 residues long. CDR3 coding DNA: TGTGCCAGCAGCCAAGATCTAGCGGGAGCGCGAGAGCAGTACTTC. It specifies CASSQDLAGAREQYF.

The rearrangement uses TRBV14 and TRBJ1-6; D is uncertain. CDR3 length equals 18 residues. The germline V gene has CDR1 SGHDN and CDR2 FVKESK. Trimming left V 4 bases short and J 0 bases short, with 16 bases between. The DNA for the CDR3 is TGTGCCAGCAGCCTAAACCTGGTTTGGAGCTCCTATAATTCACCCCTCCACTTT. It codes for CASSLNLVWSSYNSPLHF.

J is TRBJ1-1 and V is TRBV11-2; TRBD1 might be the D (5 bases). The germline gives CDR1 SGHAT, CDR2 FQNNGV. Deletions cut 0 bases from V and 4 bases from J, with 12 bases between. The CDR3 is 15 residues long. As DNA, the CDR3 is TGTGCCAGCAGCTTAGATCCGGGGGGGGTCACTGAAGCTTTCTTT. Translated: CASSLDPGGVTEAFF. The full variable domain, rest sourced from reference TRBV11-2 and TRBJ1-1, is EAGVAQSPRYKIIEKRQSVAFWCNPISGHATLYWYQQILGQGPKLLIQFQNNGVVDDSQLPKDRFSAERLKGVDSTLKIQPAKLEDSAVYLCASSLDPGGVTEAFFGQGTRLTVV.

The sample holds one count of this clone. The chain has TRBV10-3 and TRBJ2-5; 9 bases are a match to TRBD2. CDR1 is ENHRY, CDR2 SYGVKD, per germline. The junction had 2 bases not matched to a gene; V was cut back by 7 bases and J by 5 bases. The length of the CDR3 is 12 residues. The CDR3 is CAIKAGGETQYF. CDR3 nucleotides: TGTGCCATCAAGGCGGGAGGGGAGACCCAGTACTTC.

This clone appeared once. The genes are TRBV10-3 and TRBJ2-3; tentatively, D is TRBD1 (6 bases). Trimming cost V 2 bases and J 0 bases, with 9 bases left between them. The V gene's germline CDR1 is ENHRY and CDR2 SYGVKD. The CDR3 runs 15 residues. The CDR3 DNA sequence: TGTGCCATCAGTGAGGGACAGCTTAGCACAGATACGCAGTATTTT. Translated: CAISEGQLSTDTQYF.

This sequence joins TRBV28 and TRBJ1-5; D is unresolved. Trimming stripped 4 bases from V and 2 bases from J, with 18 bases between. The germline gives CDR1 MDHEN, CDR2 SYDVKM. There are 17 residues in the CDR3. CDR3 DNA: TGTGCCAGCAGTTCGTCGTCTATGCGGTTTGGCAATCAGCCCCAGCATTTT. Protein sequence: CASSSSSMRFGNQPQHF.

V usage is TRBV28 and J usage is TRBJ2-3, with D unclear. CDR3 size: 15 residues. V shed 6 bases and J shed 3 bases, with 16 bases lying between them. Germline V gene lookup returns CDR1 MDHEN and CDR2 SYDVKM. In nucleotides, the CDR3 is TGTGCCAGCAGCTCGACTGGTATTGGGACAGATACGCAGTATTTT. It codes for CASSSTGIGTDTQYF. Full variable domain (rest looked up from reference TRBV28 and TRBJ2-3): DVKVTQSSRYLVKRTGEKVFLECVQDMDHENMFWYRQDPGLGLRLIYFSYDVKMKEKGDIPEGYSVSREKKERFSLILESASTNQTSMYLCASSSTGIGTDTQYFGPGTRLTVL.

V usage is TRBV4-1 and J usage is TRBJ1-5, with TRBD1 matching 7 bases. After removal of 8 bases from V and 1 base from J, the junction contained 5 bases not matched to a gene. The CDR3 has 14 residues. The germline CDR1 and CDR2 sequences are MGHRA and YSYEKL. The CDR3 region is CASGDSPSNQPQHF. CDR3 bases: TGCGCCAGCGGGGACAGCCCGAGCAATCAGCCCCAGCATTTT.

The chain has TRBV28 and TRBJ2-7; perhaps TRBD2 as D (6 bases). The CDR3 runs to 16 residues. V was shortened by 6 bases and J by 3 bases, with 21 bases between the two germline ends. Germline V CDR1 and CDR2: MDHEN, SYDVKM. The CDR3 coding sequence is TGTGCCAGCAGCCCCGGACTACTGGGACGGAGCTACGAGCAGTACTTC. It yields the protein CASSPGLLGRSYEQYF.

This clone was counted between two and nine times. At the DNA level, this CDR3 is encoded by other sequences in the same sample as well. The chain is built from TRBV24-1 and TRBJ2-3; perhaps TRBD1 as D (6 bases). Trimming cost V 9 bases and J 2 bases, with 11 bases left between them. The CDR3 length is 13 residues. Germline V lookup: CDR1 KGHDR, CDR2 SFDVKD. The chain's CDR3 is CATEGQNTDTQYF. CDR3 coding DNA: TGTGCCACCGAAGGACAGAACACAGATACGCAGTATTTT.

The J gene is TRBJ2-2, the V gene TRBV10-1; 9 positions agree with TRBD2. The CDR3 is 14 amino acids. Per germline, CDR1 WNHNN and CDR2 SYGVQD (reference sequence). V shed 4 bases, J shed 6 bases, and the junction held 3 bases outside the gene matches. The CDR3 DNA reads TGCGCCAGCAGTGGCGGGAGGGCCGCCGGGGAGCTGTTTTTT. Encoded protein: CASSGGRAAGELFF.

This clone was observed once. V usage is TRBV12-5 and J usage is TRBJ2-3; TRBD1 matches 7 bases. The germline V gene encodes CDR1 LGHNT and CDR2 FRNRAP. With 6 bases clipped from V and 2 bases from J, the junction kept 8 bases outside the gene matches. CDR3 length equals 15 residues. Written as DNA, the CDR3 is TGTGCTAGTGGCCCGGGACAGATTTTCACAGATACGCAGTATTTT. It is translated as CASGPGQIFTDTQYF.